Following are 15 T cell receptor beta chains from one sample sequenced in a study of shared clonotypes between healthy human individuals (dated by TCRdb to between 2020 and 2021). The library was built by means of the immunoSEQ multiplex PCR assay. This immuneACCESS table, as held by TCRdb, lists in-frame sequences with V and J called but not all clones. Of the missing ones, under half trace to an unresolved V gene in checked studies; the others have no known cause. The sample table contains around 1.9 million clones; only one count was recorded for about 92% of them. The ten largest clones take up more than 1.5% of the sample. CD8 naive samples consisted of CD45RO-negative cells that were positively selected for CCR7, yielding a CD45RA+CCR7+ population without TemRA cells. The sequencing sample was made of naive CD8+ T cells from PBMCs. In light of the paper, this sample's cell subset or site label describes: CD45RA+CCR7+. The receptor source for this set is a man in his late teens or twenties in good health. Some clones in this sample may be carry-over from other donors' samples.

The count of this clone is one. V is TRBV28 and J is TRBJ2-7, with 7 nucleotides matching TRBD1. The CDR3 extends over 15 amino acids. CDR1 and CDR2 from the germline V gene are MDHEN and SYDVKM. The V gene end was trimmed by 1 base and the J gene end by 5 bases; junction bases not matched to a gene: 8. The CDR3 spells CASSLSPTGSDEQYF. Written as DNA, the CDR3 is TGTGCCAGCAGTTTATCGCCGACAGGGTCCGACGAGCAGTACTTC. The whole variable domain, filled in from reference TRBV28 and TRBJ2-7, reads DVKVTQSSRYLVKRTGEKVFLECVQDMDHENMFWYRQDPGLGLRLIYFSYDVKMKEKGDIPEGYSVSREKKERFSLILESASTNQTSMYLCASSLSPTGSDEQYFGPGTRLTVT.

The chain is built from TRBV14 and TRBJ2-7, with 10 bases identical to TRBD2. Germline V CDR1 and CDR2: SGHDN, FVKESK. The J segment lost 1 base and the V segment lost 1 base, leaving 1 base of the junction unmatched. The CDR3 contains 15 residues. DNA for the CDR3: TGTGCCAGCAGCCAAGTGGGACTAGCGTCCTACGAGCAGTACTTC. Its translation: CASSQVGLASYEQYF.

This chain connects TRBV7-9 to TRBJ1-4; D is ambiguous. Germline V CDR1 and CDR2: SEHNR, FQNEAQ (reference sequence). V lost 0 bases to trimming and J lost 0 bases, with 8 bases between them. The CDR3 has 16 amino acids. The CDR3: CASSLAGRSTNEKLFF. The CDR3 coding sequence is TGTGCCAGCAGCTTAGCTGGCAGATCAACTAATGAAAAACTGTTTTTT.

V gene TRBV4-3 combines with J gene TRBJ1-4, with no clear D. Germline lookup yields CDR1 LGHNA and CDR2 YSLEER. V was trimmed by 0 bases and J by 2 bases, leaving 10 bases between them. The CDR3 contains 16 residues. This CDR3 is CASSQDWTGTNEKLFF. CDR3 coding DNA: TGCGCCAGCAGCCAAGATTGGACGGGGACTAATGAAAAACTGTTTTTT.

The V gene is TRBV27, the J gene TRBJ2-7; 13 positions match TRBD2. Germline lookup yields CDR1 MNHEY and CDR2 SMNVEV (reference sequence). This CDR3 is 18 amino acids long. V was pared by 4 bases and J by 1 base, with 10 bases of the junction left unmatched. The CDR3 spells CASSSLSRTSGRSYEQYF. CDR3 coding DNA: TGTGCCAGCAGTTCCCTTAGTAGGACTAGCGGGAGATCCTACGAGCAGTACTTC.

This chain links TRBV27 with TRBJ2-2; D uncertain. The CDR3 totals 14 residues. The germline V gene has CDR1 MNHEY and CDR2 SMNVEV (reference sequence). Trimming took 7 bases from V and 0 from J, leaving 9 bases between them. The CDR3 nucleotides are TGTGCCAGCACTTCTACAGCGAACACCGGGGAGCTGTTTTTT. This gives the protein CASTSTANTGELFF.

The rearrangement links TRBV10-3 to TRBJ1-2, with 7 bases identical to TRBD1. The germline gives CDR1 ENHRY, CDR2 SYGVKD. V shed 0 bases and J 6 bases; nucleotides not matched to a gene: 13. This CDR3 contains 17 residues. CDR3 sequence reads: CAISESEGQAHTDGYTF. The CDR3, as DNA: TGTGCCATCAGTGAGTCGGAAGGACAGGCCCACACTGATGGCTACACCTTC.

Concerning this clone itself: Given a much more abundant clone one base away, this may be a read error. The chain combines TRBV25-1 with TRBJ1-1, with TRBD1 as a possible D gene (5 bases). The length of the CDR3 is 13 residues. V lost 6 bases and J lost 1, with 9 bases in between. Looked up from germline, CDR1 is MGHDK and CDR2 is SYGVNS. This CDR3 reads CASSFGGNTEAFF. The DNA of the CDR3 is TGTGCCAGCAGCTTCGGGGGGAACACTGAAGCTTTCTTT. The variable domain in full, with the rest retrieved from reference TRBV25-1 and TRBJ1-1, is EADIYQTPRYLVIGTGKKITLECSQTMGHDKMYWYQQDPGMELHLIHYSYGVNSTEKGDLSSESTVSRIRTEHFPLTLESARPSHTSQYLCASSFGGNTEAFFGQGTRLTVV.

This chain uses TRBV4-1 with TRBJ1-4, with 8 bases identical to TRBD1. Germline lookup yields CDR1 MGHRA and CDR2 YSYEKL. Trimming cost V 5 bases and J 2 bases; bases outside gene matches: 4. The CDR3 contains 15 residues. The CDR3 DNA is TGCGCCAGCAGCTCGACAGGGGATACTAATGAAAAACTGTTTTTT. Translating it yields CASSSTGDTNEKLFF.

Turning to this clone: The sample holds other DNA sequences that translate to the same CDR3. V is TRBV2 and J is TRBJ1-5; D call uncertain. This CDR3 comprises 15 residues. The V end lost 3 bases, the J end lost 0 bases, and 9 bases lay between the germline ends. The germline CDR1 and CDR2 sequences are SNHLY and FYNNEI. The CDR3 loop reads CASSETANSNQPQHF. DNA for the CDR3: TGTGCCAGCAGTGAGACGGCTAATAGCAATCAGCCCCAGCATTTT.

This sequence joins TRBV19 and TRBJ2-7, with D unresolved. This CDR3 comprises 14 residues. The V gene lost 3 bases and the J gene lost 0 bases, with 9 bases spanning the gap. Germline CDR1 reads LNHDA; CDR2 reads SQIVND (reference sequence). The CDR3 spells CASSIQHYSYEQYF. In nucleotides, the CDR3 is TGTGCCAGTAGTATTCAGCATTACTCCTACGAGCAGTACTTC.

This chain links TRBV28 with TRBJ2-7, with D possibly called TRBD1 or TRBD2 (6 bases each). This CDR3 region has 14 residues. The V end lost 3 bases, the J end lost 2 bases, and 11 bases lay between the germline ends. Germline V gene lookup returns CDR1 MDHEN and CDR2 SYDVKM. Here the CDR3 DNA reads TGTGCCAGCAGTTTTTGGGGGGCAACCTACGAGCAGTACTTC. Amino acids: CASSFWGATYEQYF.

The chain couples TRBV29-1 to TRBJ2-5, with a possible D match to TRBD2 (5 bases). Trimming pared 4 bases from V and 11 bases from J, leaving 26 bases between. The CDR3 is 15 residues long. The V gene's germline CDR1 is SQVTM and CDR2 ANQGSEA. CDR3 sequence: CSVVTPDSTIGEQYF. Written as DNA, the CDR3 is TGCAGCGTTGTAACCCCGGACTCCACCATCGGGGAGCAGTACTTC.

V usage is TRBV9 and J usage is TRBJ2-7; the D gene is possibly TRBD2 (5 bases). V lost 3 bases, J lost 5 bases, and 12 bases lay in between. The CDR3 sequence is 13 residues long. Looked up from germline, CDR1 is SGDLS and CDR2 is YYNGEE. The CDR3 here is CASSGPAGHEQYF. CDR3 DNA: TGTGCCAGCAGCGGTCCGGCGGGCCACGAGCAGTACTTC.

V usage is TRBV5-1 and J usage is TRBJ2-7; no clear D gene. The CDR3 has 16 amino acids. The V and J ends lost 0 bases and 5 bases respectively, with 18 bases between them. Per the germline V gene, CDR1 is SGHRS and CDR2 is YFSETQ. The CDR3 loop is CASSLAAAWASDEQYF. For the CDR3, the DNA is TGCGCCAGCAGCTTGGCCGCGGCATGGGCATCCGACGAGCAGTACTTC.